The clone carrying this TCR beta chain occurred many times. The data were taken from a study of T-cell reconstitution after alpha-beta-depleted transplantation in children. The library targeted TCRbeta and was prepared with unique molecular identifiers. TCRdb re-called the PCR reads with MiXCR, one entry per CDR3 protein. The sample holds approximately 150,000 distinct CDR3 sequences, about 8.8% seen once. The CDR3 is 13 amino acids. Per germline, CDR1 DFQATT and CDR2 SNEGSKA (reference sequence). The V gene end was trimmed by 6 bases and the J gene end by 7 bases; junction bases not matched to a gene: 4.

This receptor was identified in a female patient aged 2-9 years who had a stem cell transplant for congenital amegakaryocytic thrombocytopenia, so the T cells may come from the graft donor. The chain has TRBV20-1 and TRBJ2-2, with TRBD1 matching 11 bases. The material was PBMCs, mostly from graft donor cells, obtained 180 days after TCRalphabeta/CD19-depleted stem cell transplant. CDR3 protein: CSAPGQGVGELFF. The CDR3 nucleotides read TGCAGTGCCCCGGGACAGGGGGTCGGGGAGCTGTTTTTT.